The 19 T cell receptor beta chains below were found in one sample sequenced in a study of OX40 agonist ivuxolimab in advanced cancers. Sequenced by immunoSEQ multiplex PCR; TCRdb stores in-frame clones only, minus some. The sample lists approximately 82,000 clones; about nine tenths were seen once. This sample comprised CD4+ or CD8+ T cells sorted from blood, obtained in a trial of the OX40 agonist ivuxolimab. These receptors all come from an adult with an advanced solid tumor such as melanoma, head and neck, liver or kidney cancer.

The rearrangement uses TRBV19 and TRBJ1-1, with D uncertain. From germline, CDR1 is LNHDA and CDR2 SQIVND (reference sequence). The germline V and J ends were trimmed by 6 bases and 0 bases, with 14 bases remaining between them. This CDR3 has 15 amino acids. The CDR3 sequence is CASSPMGNMNTEAFF. For the CDR3, the DNA is TGTGCCAGTAGCCCGATGGGGAACATGAACACTGAAGCTTTCTTT.

The CDR3: CASSFLTGTGTSYNEQFF. The CDR3 region has the DNA TGTGCCAGCAGTTTCCTGACCGGGACTGGGACCTCCTACAATGAGCAGTTCTTC. The rearrangement links TRBV27 to TRBJ2-1, with D possibly matching TRBD2 (6 bases). Looked up from germline, CDR1 is MNHEY and CDR2 is SMNVEV (reference sequence). The CDR3 extends over 18 amino acids. Trimming left V 3 bases short and J 0 bases short, with 18 bases between.

The rearrangement uses TRBV2 and TRBJ1-5; the D is unclear. CDR3 size: 14 residues. Trimming removed 2 bases at V and 7 bases at J, with 12 bases between. Germline CDR1 SNHLY, CDR2 FYNNEI. The CDR3 DNA sequence: TGTGCCAGCAGTGAAATAGGCGTCCCCCAGCCCCAGCATTTT. It specifies CASSEIGVPQPQHF.

This chain links TRBV15 with TRBJ2-5; D call uncertain. The V gene's germline CDR1 is LNHNV and CDR2 YYDKDF (reference sequence). The CDR3 is made up of 15 amino acids. V was pared by 1 base and J by 4 bases, with 13 bases between. The CDR3 here is CATSRVGPSRETQYF. DNA of the CDR3: TGTGCCACCAGCAGAGTCGGCCCGAGCCGAGAGACCCAGTACTTC.

This clone was observed once. V usage is TRBV28 and J usage is TRBJ1-5, with unresolved D. CDR1 and CDR2 from the germline V gene are MDHEN and SYDVKM. With 9 bases removed from V and 2 bases from J, the gap between germline ends came to 17 bases. This CDR3 is built from 15 residues. CDR3 sequence: CASTGRGVGNQPQHF. The CDR3 nucleotides are TGTGCCAGTACCGGTCGGGGAGTCGGCAATCAGCCCCAGCATTTT.

As to this clone: The identical CDR3 is also encoded by other nucleotide sequences in the sample. The chain employs TRBV4-1 and TRBJ2-2; D perhaps matches TRBD2 (5 bases). This CDR3 region has 16 residues. With 1 base removed from V and 1 base from J, the gap between germline ends came to 10 bases. Germline CDR1 is MGHRA and CDR2 is YSYEKL. CDR3 sequence (DNA): TGCGCCAGCAGCCAAGGTCTAGCTGGGAACACCGGGGAGCTGTTTTTT. Its translation: CASSQGLAGNTGELFF.

The chain carries TRBV7-2 and TRBJ2-5, with no clear D. TRBJ2-7 explains the end of the DNA better; the J call may be wrong. Germline V gene lookup returns CDR1 SGHTA and CDR2 FQGNSA. CDR3 size: 13 residues. The DNA of the CDR3 is TGTGCCAGCAGCGCTGACGGATTCTACGAGCAGTACTTC. Amino acids: CASSADGFYEQYF.

The J gene is TRBJ2-1, the V gene TRBV2; 7 nucleotides agree with TRBD2. The CDR3 has 12 amino acids. V was clipped by 8 bases and J by 3 bases; unmatched bases: 1. CDR1 and CDR2 (germline): SNHLY, FYNNEI. The CDR3 is CASGRDYNEQFF. The DNA of the CDR3 is TGTGCCAGCGGGAGGGACTACAATGAGCAGTTCTTC.

This clone was recorded once. V gene TRBV7-2 combines with J gene TRBJ2-7, with 13 bases that match TRBD2. Germline loops: CDR1 SGHTA, CDR2 FQGNSA. V trimming: 2 bases; J trimming: 4 bases; junction bases outside the gene matches: 2. The CDR3 has 15 amino acids. The CDR3, as DNA: TGTGCCAGCAGCTTAACGGGACTAGCGGGGTACGAGCAGTACTTC. It codes for CASSLTGLAGYEQYF.

This sequence joins TRBV2 and TRBJ1-4, with D uncertain. Germline V gene lookup returns CDR1 SNHLY and CDR2 FYNNEI. This CDR3 comprises 14 residues. V lost 0 bases and J 3 bases, leaving 5 bases between the germline ends. The CDR3 DNA sequence: TGTGCCAGCAGTGAAGCGCTTCCTAATGAAAAACTGTTTTTT. It translates to CASSEALPNEKLFF. Full variable domain (missing parts from reference TRBV2 and TRBJ1-4): EPEVTQTPSHQVTQMGQEVILRCVPISNHLYFYWYRQILGQKVEFLVSFYNNEISEKSEIFDDQFSVERPDGSNFTLKIRSTKLEDSAMYFCASSEALPNEKLFFGSGTQLSVL.

The chain combines TRBV2 with TRBJ2-1; D is unresolved. The V end lost 1 base, the J end lost 0 bases, and 7 bases lay between the germline ends. Germline V CDR1 and CDR2: SNHLY, FYNNEI. The CDR3 is 15 residues long. The CDR3 nucleotides are TGTGCCAGCAGTGAAGACAAAAGCTCCTACAATGAGCAGTTCTTC. This gives the protein CASSEDKSSYNEQFF. The entire variable domain, with the rest obtained from reference TRBV2 and TRBJ2-1, is as follows: EPEVTQTPSHQVTQMGQEVILRCVPISNHLYFYWYRQILGQKVEFLVSFYNNEISEKSEIFDDQFSVERPDGSNFTLKIRSTKLEDSAMYFCASSEDKSSYNEQFFGPGTRLTVL.

The chain joins TRBV7-8 to TRBJ2-5, with 7 bases fitting TRBD2. The CDR3 has 14 amino acids. The germline gives CDR1 SGHVS, CDR2 FQNEAQ. Trimming cost V 5 bases and J 5 bases; bases outside gene matches: 8. The CDR3 spells CASSGREDRETQYF. The CDR3 DNA reads as TGTGCCAGCAGCGGCCGGGAGGACCGGGAGACCCAGTACTTC.

The chain joins TRBV5-1 to TRBJ1-4; 9 bases match TRBD1. Germline CDR1 and CDR2: SGHRS and YFSETQ. There are 16 residues in the CDR3. V lost 1 base, J lost 7 bases, and 8 bases stayed unmatched. CDR3 in amino acids: CASSLMPDRGGEKLFF. In nucleotides, the CDR3 is TGCGCCAGCAGCTTGATGCCGGACAGGGGAGGTGAAAAACTGTTTTTT.

The chain combines TRBV5-1 with TRBJ1-2; D remains unclear. This CDR3 is built from 17 residues. V shed 2 bases and J shed 0 bases, with 17 bases lying between them. Germline CDR1 is SGHRS and CDR2 is YFSETQ. The CDR3 nucleotides are TGCGCCAGCAGCTTCTGGCCCAGTGGGAACACTAACTATGGCTACACCTTC. It is translated as CASSFWPSGNTNYGYTF.

V is TRBV18 and J is TRBJ1-3, with D uncertain. Germline CDR1 KGHSH, CDR2 LQKENI. The germline V and J ends were trimmed by 1 base and 0 bases, with 10 bases remaining between them. This CDR3 is 16 amino acids long. The CDR3 DNA reads as TGTGCCAGCTCACCACTGGAGCGAAGCTCTGGAAACACCATATATTTT. Encoded protein: CASSPLERSSGNTIYF.

V usage is TRBV6-5 and J usage is TRBJ2-1; 9 bases align to TRBD2. Per the germline V gene, CDR1 is MNHEY and CDR2 is SVGAGI. V shed 4 bases and J 7 bases; nucleotides not matched to a gene: 11. The CDR3 contains 16 residues. The CDR3 nucleotides are TGTGCCAGCAGTTCGACATCTAGACTAGCGGCTAATGAGCAGTTCTTC. Translated: CASSSTSRLAANEQFF.

The V call is TRBV10-3, the J call TRBJ2-7; 8 bases are shared with TRBD1. This CDR3 comprises 14 residues. Germline V lookup: CDR1 ENHRY, CDR2 SYGVKD. V gave up 11 bases and J gave up 5 bases; unmatched junction bases: 14. CDR3 sequence reads: CAAGQGGTLDEQYF. The CDR3 DNA follows: TGTGCCGCCGGACAGGGTGGGACTCTCGACGAGCAGTACTTC.

The V and J genes are TRBV6-5 and TRBJ1-4, with a possible D match to TRBD1 (6 bases). The CDR3 has 16 residues. Trimming cost V 2 bases and J 0 bases, with 10 bases left between them. The germline CDR1 and CDR2 sequences are MNHEY and SVGAGI. As DNA, the CDR3 is TGTGCCAGCAGTTACCGCCGGACAGCAACTAATGAAAAACTGTTTTTT. This codes for CASSYRRTATNEKLFF.

V usage is TRBV30 and J usage is TRBJ2-1, with D unclear. The V end was cut by 4 bases, the J end by 3 bases, with 10 bases between. The CDR3 length is 13 residues. CDR1 is GTSNPN, CDR2 SVGIG, per germline (reference sequence). In nucleotides, the CDR3 is TGTGCCTGGACAGGCGGTTACTACAATGAGCAGTTCTTC. It codes for CAWTGGYYNEQFF.